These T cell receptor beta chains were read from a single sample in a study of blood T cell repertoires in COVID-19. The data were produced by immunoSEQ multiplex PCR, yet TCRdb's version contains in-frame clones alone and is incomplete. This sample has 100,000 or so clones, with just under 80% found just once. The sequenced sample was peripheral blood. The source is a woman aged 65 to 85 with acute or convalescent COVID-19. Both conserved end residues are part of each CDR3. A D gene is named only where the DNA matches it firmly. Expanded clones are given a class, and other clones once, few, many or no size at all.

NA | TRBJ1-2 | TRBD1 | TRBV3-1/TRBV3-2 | CASSPGTGPTYGYTF | TGTGCCAGCAGCCCTGGGACAGGGCCGACCTATGGCTACACCTTC
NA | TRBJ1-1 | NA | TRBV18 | CASSPGLGTEAFF | TGTGCCAGCTCACCCGGCCTAGGCACTGAAGCTTTCTTT
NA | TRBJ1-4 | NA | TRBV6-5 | CASSFRGATNEKLFF | TGTGCCAGCAGTTTCAGGGGTGCAACTAATGAAAAACTGTTTTTT
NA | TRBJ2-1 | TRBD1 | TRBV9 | CASSAQTGSSYNEQFF | TGTGCCAGCAGCGCCCAGACAGGGAGCTCCTACAATGAGCAGTTCTTC
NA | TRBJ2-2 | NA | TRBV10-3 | CATTFLAPNTGELFF | TGTGCCACCACCTTCCTAGCGCCGAACACCGGGGAGCTGTTTTTT
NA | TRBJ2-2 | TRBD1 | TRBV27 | CASSFGQGDTGELFF | TGTGCCAGCAGTTTCGGACAGGGAGACACCGGGGAGCTGTTTTTT
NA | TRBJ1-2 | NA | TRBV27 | CASSSRPYYGYTF | TGTGCCAGCAGTTCGCGCCCCTACTATGGCTACACCTTC
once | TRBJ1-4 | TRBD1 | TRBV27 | CASSFGTVEKLFF | TGTGCCAGCAGTTTTGGGACAGTCGAAAAACTGTTTTTT
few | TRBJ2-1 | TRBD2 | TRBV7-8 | CASSLGSAGGQNEQFF | TGTGCCAGCAGCTTAGGTTCGGCGGGGGGGCAGAATGAGCAGTTCTTC
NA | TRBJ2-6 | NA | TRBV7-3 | CASSNTFSGANVLTF | TGTGCCAGCAGCAATACTTTCTCTGGGGCCAACGTCCTGACTTTC
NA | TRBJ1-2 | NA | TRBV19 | CATQEANYGYTF | TGTGCCACCCAGGAAGCTAACTATGGCTACACCTTC
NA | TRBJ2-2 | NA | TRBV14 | CASSQQGTGELFF | TGTGCCAGCAGCCAACAGGGCACCGGGGAGCTGTTTTTT
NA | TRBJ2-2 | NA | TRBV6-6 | CASSSRGAGELFF | TGTGCCAGCAGTAGCAGGGGAGCCGGGGAGCTGTTTTTT